These 25 T cell receptor beta chains share one sample of origin, sequenced in a study of shared clonotypes between healthy human individuals. This table comes from immunoSEQ multiplex PCR, and its TCRdb copy is limited to in-frame clones, with some not included. The repertoire consists of more than 2 million clones, with 85% to 95% occurring once and the leading ten covering 0.13%. Sample: naive CD4+ T cells sorted from blood. Subset: CD45RA+ positively selected. Every receptor here comes from a man in his late teens or twenties in good health.

This clone was picked up one time. The CDR3 is CASRRRQGEQFF. The CDR3 DNA follows: TGTGCCAGCAGACGAAGACAGGGCGAGCAGTTCTTC. The gene calls are TRBV7-2 and TRBJ2-1; 7 nucleotides align to TRBD1. The germline V gene encodes CDR1 SGHTA and CDR2 FQGNSA. Germline trimming cut 6 bases from V and 10 bases from J; bases unmatched to any gene: 6. This CDR3 has 12 residues.

This clone has a single count. The chain combines TRBV10-3 with TRBJ1-1; D gene unclear. The ends were cut back, 4 bases at V and 8 bases at J, with 8 bases in the middle. Germline V gives CDR1 ENHRY, CDR2 SYGVKD. This CDR3 contains 11 residues. DNA for the CDR3: TGTGCCATCAGTGTCGGGGAGGAAGCTTTCTTT. Encoded protein: CAISVGEEAFF.

Comment on this clone: The junction differs from germline at one of its ends, possibly a read error. The CDR3 DNA reads TGCGCCAGCAGCCACCCGGGCCTTTATACAGATACGCAGTATTTT. This sequence encodes CASSHPGLYTDTQYF. This chain uses TRBV7-9 with TRBJ2-3, with unresolved D. In germline, CDR1 is SEHNR, CDR2 FQNEAQ (reference sequence). The CDR3 loop spans 15 amino acids. The entire variable domain, with the rest obtained from reference TRBV7-9 and TRBJ2-3, is as follows: DTGVSQNPRHKITKRGQNVTFRCDPISEHNRLYWYRQTLGQGPEFLTYFQNEAQLEKSRLLSDRFSAERPKGSFSTLEIQRTEQGDSAMYLCASSHPGLYTDTQYFGPGTRLTVL.

J is TRBJ1-6 and V is TRBV5-1, with D unclear. The length of the CDR3 is 15 residues. The germline V gene encodes CDR1 SGHRS and CDR2 YFSETQ. Trimming took off 3 bases at V and 8 bases at J, with 15 bases between the two ends. The CDR3: CASSSDAPSYSPLHF. DNA of the CDR3: TGCGCCAGCAGCTCTGATGCTCCGTCGTATTCACCCCTCCACTTT.

This sequence joins TRBV28 and TRBJ2-5; D perhaps matches TRBD1 (5 bases). This CDR3 region has 14 residues. Germline CDR1 is MDHEN and CDR2 is SYDVKM. With 5 bases removed from V and 4 bases from J, the gap between germline ends came to 14 bases. CDR3 sequence: CASSPNPGLETQYF. In DNA form, the CDR3 reads TGTGCCAGCAGTCCCAACCCAGGGTTAGAGACCCAGTACTTC.

The gene calls are TRBV2 and TRBJ2-2, with 9 nucleotides matching TRBD1. This CDR3 is 14 amino acids long. V was clipped by 7 bases and J by 8 bases; unmatched bases: 8. CDR1 and CDR2 (germline): SNHLY, FYNNEI. The CDR3 spells CASKGQGGSGELFF. Written as DNA, the CDR3 is TGTGCCAGCAAGGGACAGGGAGGTTCGGGGGAGCTGTTTTTT.

This chain connects TRBV4-1 to TRBJ1-3, with D tentatively TRBD1 (5 bases). V gave up 0 bases and J gave up 3 bases, with 15 bases separating them. Germline CDR1 is MGHRA and CDR2 is YSYEKL. The CDR3 consists of 17 residues. CDR3 bases: TGCGCCAGCAGCCAAGATCCGGCAGGGAGTAATGGAAACACCATATATTTT. Protein product: CASSQDPAGSNGNTIYF.

The J gene is TRBJ2-7, the V gene TRBV15, with 7 bases fitting TRBD1. Germline V CDR1 and CDR2: LNHNV, YYDKDF (reference sequence). This CDR3 has 14 amino acids. The trim removed 0 bases at V and 5 bases at J, leaving 4 bases unmatched. For the CDR3, the DNA is TGTGCCACCAGCAGAGATTTAGGGGGCGACGAGCAGTACTTC. This codes for CATSRDLGGDEQYF.

The chain recombines TRBV28 with TRBJ1-2; TRBD1 agrees at 7 bases. The CDR3 is 14 amino acids. The J segment lost 4 bases and the V segment lost 8 bases, leaving 10 bases of the junction unmatched. CDR1 MDHEN and CDR2 SYDVKM come from the germline V gene. Here the CDR3 DNA reads TGTGCCAGCTTCTCGACAGGGCCCGGCTATGGCTACACCTTC. It specifies CASFSTGPGYGYTF.

V is TRBV6-1 and J is TRBJ2-5, with D tentatively TRBD1 (5 bases). V was clipped by 2 bases and J by 1 base, with 8 bases between them. Germline assignment: CDR1 MNHNS and CDR2 SASEGT. This CDR3 is built from 14 residues. CDR3 region: CASSEQGIQETQYF. CDR3 in DNA: TGTGCCAGCAGTGAACAGGGAATCCAAGAGACCCAGTACTTC.

The V call is TRBV27, the J call TRBJ1-5; a possible D gene is TRBD1 (6 bases). CDR1 MNHEY and CDR2 SMNVEV come from the germline V gene (reference sequence). Trimming left V 1 base short and J 2 bases short, with 9 bases between. The CDR3 runs to 15 residues. The CDR3 spells CASSLLYRGNQPQHF. In DNA form, the CDR3 reads TGTGCCAGCAGTTTATTATACAGGGGCAATCAGCCCCAGCATTTT.

This chain connects TRBV7-2 to TRBJ1-3, with a weak D call TRBD1 (5 bases). The CDR3 loop spans 15 amino acids. Germline values: CDR1 SGHTA, CDR2 FQGNSA. Trimming pared 1 base from V and 6 bases from J, leaving 13 bases between. The CDR3: CASSLVAGVANTIYF. CDR3 DNA sequence: TGTGCCAGCAGCTTAGTCGCGGGGGTAGCAAACACCATATATTTT.

This chain connects TRBV19 to TRBJ1-5; 9 nucleotides agree with TRBD1. J lost 0 bases, V lost 5 bases, and 5 bases had no gene match. The CDR3 runs to 16 residues. Germline lookup yields CDR1 LNHDA and CDR2 SQIVND (reference sequence). The CDR3 is CASSLRTGDSNQPQHF. The CDR3 DNA sequence: TGTGCCAGTAGTCTCCGGACAGGGGATAGCAATCAGCCCCAGCATTTT. The full variable domain, its missing parts supplied by reference TRBV19 and TRBJ1-5, is DGGITQSPKYLFRKEGQNVTLSCEQNLNHDAMYWYRQDPGQGLRLIYYSQIVNDFQKGDIAEGYSVSREKKESFPLTVTSAQKNPTAFYLCASSLRTGDSNQPQHFGDGTRLSIL.

This clone was detected once. Different DNA sequences within this sample yield the same CDR3. The chain is built from TRBV5-6 and TRBJ1-5, with 9 bases fitting TRBD1. In germline, CDR1 is SGHDT, CDR2 YYEEEE. The CDR3 extends over 14 amino acids. Losses at the gene ends were 4 bases for V and 4 bases for J; bases not matched to a gene: 3. Here the CDR3 DNA reads TGTGCCAGCAGCCCCGGGACAGGGAATCAGCCCCAGCATTTT. It specifies CASSPGTGNQPQHF.

This sequence joins TRBV7-2 and TRBJ2-4; D possibly corresponds to TRBD1 (5 bases). Germline lookup yields CDR1 SGHTA and CDR2 FQGNSA. The ends were cut back, 8 bases at V and 0 bases at J, with 8 bases in the middle. This CDR3 has 13 amino acids. The CDR3 region is CASVGQAKNIQYF. The CDR3 DNA reads as TGTGCCAGCGTAGGACAAGCCAAAAACATTCAGTACTTC.

The chain links TRBV7-9 to TRBJ2-3, with D perhaps matching TRBD1 (7 bases). From germline, CDR1 is SEHNR and CDR2 FQNEAQ (reference sequence). The CDR3 spans 15 residues. Trimming removed 3 bases from V and 9 bases from J, with 19 bases in between. The CDR3 sequence: CASSLEGALGVTQYF. Written as DNA, the CDR3 is TGTGCCAGCAGCTTGGAGGGGGCCCTCGGAGTAACGCAGTATTTT.

Details on this clone: At the DNA level, this CDR3 is encoded by other sequences in the same sample as well. This chain links TRBV2 with TRBJ2-3, with D possibly matching TRBD1 (5 bases). V was cut by 6 bases and J by 6 bases, with 10 bases left in between. Germline loops: CDR1 SNHLY, CDR2 FYNNEI. This CDR3 is built from 12 residues. CDR3: CASSQGVDTQYF. The CDR3 DNA follows: TGTGCCAGCAGCCAGGGTGTCGATACGCAGTATTTT.

This chain links TRBV28 with TRBJ1-2; 7 positions agree with TRBD1. Germline CDR1 MDHEN, CDR2 SYDVKM. V trimming: 5 bases; J trimming: 4 bases; junction bases outside the gene matches: 7. The CDR3 covers 14 residues. CDR3 DNA sequence: TGTGCCAGCAGTATCGGGACAGCTTTCTATGGCTACACCTTC. Protein product: CASSIGTAFYGYTF.

The chain has TRBV18 and TRBJ1-6; a possible D gene is TRBD1 (6 bases). Germline CDR1 reads KGHSH; CDR2 reads LQKENI. The ends were cut back, 2 bases at V and 3 bases at J, with 11 bases in the middle. This CDR3 region has 16 residues. The CDR3 loop reads CASSPRTAGYNSPLHF. The CDR3 bases are TGTGCCAGCTCACCAAGGACAGCGGGCTATAATTCACCCCTCCACTTT.

The chain employs TRBV18 and TRBJ2-7; D tentatively reads TRBD1 or TRBD2 (5 bases each). V lost 2 bases and J lost 12, with 20 bases in between. CDR1 is KGHSH and CDR2 is LQKENI in the germline V gene. The CDR3 is 14 residues long. The CDR3 DNA reads as TGTGCCAGCTCACCAGGGGGTCCAGAAATAAACCGGTACTTC. Residues: CASSPGGPEINRYF.

This clone appeared a single time. This chain uses TRBV11-3 with TRBJ2-5; 8 positions agree with TRBD1. Germline CDR1 reads SGHNT; CDR2 reads YENEEA. The CDR3 covers 13 residues. The J segment lost 6 bases and the V segment lost 5 bases, leaving 5 bases of the junction unmatched. CDR3 in amino acids: CASSRDRGQTQYF. The CDR3 DNA follows: TGTGCCAGCAGCAGAGACAGGGGACAGACCCAGTACTTC.

As for this clone: Other DNA sequences in this specimen translate into the identical CDR3. V and J are TRBV6-5 and TRBJ1-2, with D possibly matching TRBD1 (5 bases). Germline V gives CDR1 MNHEY, CDR2 SVGAGI. The CDR3 length is 11 residues. The V and J ends lost 5 bases and 7 bases respectively, with 8 bases between them. The CDR3 DNA follows: TGTGCCAGCAGTCAGGGTTCTGGCTACACCTTC. Translated, it gives CASSQGSGYTF.

The chain employs TRBV12-5 and TRBJ2-1; D may be TRBD1 or TRBD2 (5 bases each). Germline V lookup: CDR1 LGHNT, CDR2 FRNRAP. V was clipped by 3 bases and J by 3 bases, with 12 bases between them. CDR3 length: 15 amino acids. CDR3 residues: CASGFSSGSYNEQFF. CDR3 DNA sequence: TGTGCTAGTGGTTTTTCGTCAGGGAGCTACAATGAGCAGTTCTTC.

The V gene is TRBV7-8, the J gene TRBJ2-5, with TRBD2 as a possible D gene (6 bases). The V end was cut by 5 bases, the J end by 5 bases, with 9 bases between. The CDR3 totals 12 residues. Germline CDR1 reads SGHVS; CDR2 reads FQNEAQ. The CDR3, as DNA: TGTGCCAGCAGCCATGGGGGGGAGACCCAGTACTTC. Its translation is CASSHGGETQYF.

The chain carries TRBV2 and TRBJ2-7; TRBD2 matches at 10 bases. The ends lost 6 bases at V and 1 base at J; junction bases unmatched: 3. The CDR3 is made up of 14 amino acids. Germline CDR1 is SNHLY and CDR2 is FYNNEI. DNA for the CDR3: TGTGCCAGCAGCGTGACTAGCGGGTCCTACGAGCAGTACTTC. The encoded protein is CASSVTSGSYEQYF.